What follows describes a single T cell receptor (beta chain). These data are taken from a study of blood T cell repertoires in COVID-19. CDR3 length: 14 amino acids. Germline V gives CDR1 SGHTA, CDR2 FQGNSA. The V and J ends lost 6 bases and 4 bases, in that order; junction bases with no gene match: 7. Sequenced by immunoSEQ multiplex PCR; TCRdb stores in-frame clones only, minus some. The data show roughly 200,000 clones, around 83% seen once. This TCR came from a human donor in a cohort sampled during active COVID-19. The chain recombines TRBV7-2 with TRBJ2-3, with 7 bases aligning to TRBD1. Sequencing used peripheral blood. The CDR3 here is CASSRQGMADTQYF. The CDR3 DNA follows: TGTGCCAGCAGTCGACAGGGTATGGCAGATACGCAGTATTTT.